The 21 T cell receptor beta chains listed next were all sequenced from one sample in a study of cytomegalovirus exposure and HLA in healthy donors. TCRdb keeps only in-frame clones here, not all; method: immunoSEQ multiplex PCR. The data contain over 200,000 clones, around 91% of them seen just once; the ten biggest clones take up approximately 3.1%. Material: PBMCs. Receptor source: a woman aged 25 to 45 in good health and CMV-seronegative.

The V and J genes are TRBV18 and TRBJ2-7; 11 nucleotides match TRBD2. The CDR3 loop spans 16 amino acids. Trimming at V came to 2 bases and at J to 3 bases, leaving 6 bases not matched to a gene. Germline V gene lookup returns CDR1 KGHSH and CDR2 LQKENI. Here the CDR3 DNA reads TGTGCCAGCTCACCATCGACTAGCGGGATTGGCTACGAGCAGTACTTC. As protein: CASSPSTSGIGYEQYF.

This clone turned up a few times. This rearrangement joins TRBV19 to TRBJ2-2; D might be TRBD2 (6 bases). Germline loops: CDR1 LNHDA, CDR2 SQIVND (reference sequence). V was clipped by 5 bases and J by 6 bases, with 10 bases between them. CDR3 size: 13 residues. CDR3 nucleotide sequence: TGTGCCAGTAGTCCGGCGGGACCCGGGGAGCTGTTTTTT. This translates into CASSPAGPGELFF.

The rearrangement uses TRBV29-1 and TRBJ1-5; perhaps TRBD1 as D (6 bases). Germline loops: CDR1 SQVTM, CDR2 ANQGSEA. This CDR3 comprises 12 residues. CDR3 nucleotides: TGCAGTAAGGGGGATAGCAATCAGCCCCAGCATTTT. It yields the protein CSKGDSNQPQHF.

CDR3 sequence (DNA): TGCGCCAGCAGCCAAGATCCTGGCCACGAGCAGTACTTC. Protein product: CASSQDPGHEQYF. V gene TRBV4-3 combines with J gene TRBJ2-7; no clear D gene. The CDR3 consists of 13 residues. Germline V gene data show CDR1 as LGHNA and CDR2 as YSLEER. Trimming shortened V by 0 bases and J by 5 bases, and 8 bases separated the two germline ends.

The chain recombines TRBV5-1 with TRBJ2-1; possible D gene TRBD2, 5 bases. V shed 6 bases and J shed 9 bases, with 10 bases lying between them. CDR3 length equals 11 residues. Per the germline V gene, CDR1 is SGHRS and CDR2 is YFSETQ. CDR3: CASMHGGEQFF. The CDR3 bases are TGCGCCAGCATGCACGGAGGTGAGCAGTTCTTC.

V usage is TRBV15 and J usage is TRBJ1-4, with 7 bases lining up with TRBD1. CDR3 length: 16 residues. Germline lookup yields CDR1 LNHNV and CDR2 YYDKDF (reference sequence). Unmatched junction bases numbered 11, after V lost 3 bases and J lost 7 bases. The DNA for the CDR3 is TGTGCCACCAGCAGTCGACAGGGTGGGGGGTCTGAAAAACTGTTTTTT. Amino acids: CATSSRQGGGSEKLFF.

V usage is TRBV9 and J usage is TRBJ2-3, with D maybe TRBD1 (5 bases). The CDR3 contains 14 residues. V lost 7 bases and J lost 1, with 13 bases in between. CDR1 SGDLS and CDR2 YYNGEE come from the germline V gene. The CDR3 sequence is CASEPLGGTDTQYF. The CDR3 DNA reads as TGTGCCAGCGAACCTTTAGGGGGCACAGATACGCAGTATTTT.

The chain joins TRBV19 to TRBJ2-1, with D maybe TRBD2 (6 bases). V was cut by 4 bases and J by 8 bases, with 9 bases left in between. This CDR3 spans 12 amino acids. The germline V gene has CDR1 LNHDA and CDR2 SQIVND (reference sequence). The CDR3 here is CASSTQRDEQFF. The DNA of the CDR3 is TGTGCCAGTAGTACCCAGCGGGATGAGCAGTTCTTC. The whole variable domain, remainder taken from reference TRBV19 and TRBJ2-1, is DGGITQSPKYLFRKEGQNVTLSCEQNLNHDAMYWYRQDPGQGLRLIYYSQIVNDFQKGDIAEGYSVSREKKESFPLTVTSAQKNPTAFYLCASSTQRDEQFFGPGTRLTVL.

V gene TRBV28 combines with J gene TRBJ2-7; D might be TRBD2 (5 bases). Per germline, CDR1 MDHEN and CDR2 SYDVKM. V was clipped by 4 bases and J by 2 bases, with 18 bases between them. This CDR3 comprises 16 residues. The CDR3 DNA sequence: TGTGCCAGCAGTTCCGGGTTTGGCGGAGGAACCTACGAGCAGTACTTC. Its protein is CASSSGFGGGTYEQYF.

CDR3 loop: CASSHPQGVGIYEQYF. The CDR3 DNA sequence: TGCGCCAGCAGTCACCCACAGGGGGTGGGGATCTACGAGCAGTACTTC. The chain is built from TRBV23-1 and TRBJ2-7, with 8 positions matching TRBD1. TRBV23-1 is noted as an ORF with a role that remains uncertain. The V and J ends lost 3 bases and 3 bases, in that order; junction bases with no gene match: 10. CDR3 size: 16 residues.

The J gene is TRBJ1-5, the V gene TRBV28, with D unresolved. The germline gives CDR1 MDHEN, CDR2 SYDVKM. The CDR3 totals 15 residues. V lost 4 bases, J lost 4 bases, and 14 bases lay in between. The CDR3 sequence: CASSSFSGGNQPQHF. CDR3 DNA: TGTGCCAGCAGTTCCTTCTCCGGTGGGAATCAGCCCCAGCATTTT.

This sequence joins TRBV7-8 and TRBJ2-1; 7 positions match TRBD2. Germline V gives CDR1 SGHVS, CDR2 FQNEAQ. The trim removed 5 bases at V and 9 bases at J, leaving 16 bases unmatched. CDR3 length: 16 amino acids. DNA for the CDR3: TGTGCCAGCAGCCGGCTCCCGGATGTGGCTAGCGGTGAGCAGTTCTTC. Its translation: CASSRLPDVASGEQFF.

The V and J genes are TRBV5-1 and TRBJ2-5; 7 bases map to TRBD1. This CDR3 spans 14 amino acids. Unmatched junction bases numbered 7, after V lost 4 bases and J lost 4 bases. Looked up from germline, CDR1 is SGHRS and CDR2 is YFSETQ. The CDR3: CASSVDRPGETQYF. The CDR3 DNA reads TGCGCCAGCAGCGTGGACAGGCCGGGAGAGACCCAGTACTTC.

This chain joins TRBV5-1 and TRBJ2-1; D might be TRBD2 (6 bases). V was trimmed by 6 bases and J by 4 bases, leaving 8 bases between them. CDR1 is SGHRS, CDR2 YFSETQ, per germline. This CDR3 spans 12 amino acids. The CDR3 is CASTGLYNEQFF. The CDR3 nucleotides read TGCGCCAGCACGGGACTTTACAATGAGCAGTTCTTC.

CDR3 sequence (DNA): TGCGCCAGCAGTGAGGGTGGGGGCCTAAGCGGCTATGGCTACACCTTC. Translating gives CASSEGGGLSGYGYTF. The J gene is TRBJ1-2, the V gene TRBV10-2, with D tentatively TRBD1 (6 bases). V dropped 2 bases and J dropped 4 bases, with 17 bases sitting between them. Germline V CDR1 and CDR2: WSHSY, SAAADI. CDR3 length equals 16 residues.

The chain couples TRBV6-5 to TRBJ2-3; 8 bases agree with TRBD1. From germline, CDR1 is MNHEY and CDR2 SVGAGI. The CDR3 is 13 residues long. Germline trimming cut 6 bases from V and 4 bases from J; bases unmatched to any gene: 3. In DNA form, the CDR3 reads TGTGCCAGCAGCGAGACAGGGGCAGATACGCAGTATTTT. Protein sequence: CASSETGADTQYF.

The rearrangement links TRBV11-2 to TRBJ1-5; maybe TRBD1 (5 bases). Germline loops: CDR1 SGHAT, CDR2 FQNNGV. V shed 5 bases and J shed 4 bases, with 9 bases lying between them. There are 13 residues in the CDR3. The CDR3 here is CASSHDSNQPQHF. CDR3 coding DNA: TGTGCCAGCAGCCATGACAGTAATCAGCCCCAGCATTTT. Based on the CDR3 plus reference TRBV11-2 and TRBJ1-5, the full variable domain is EAGVAQSPRYKIIEKRQSVAFWCNPISGHATLYWYQQILGQGPKLLIQFQNNGVVDDSQLPKDRFSAERLKGVDSTLKIQPAKLEDSAVYLCASSHDSNQPQHFGDGTRLSIL.

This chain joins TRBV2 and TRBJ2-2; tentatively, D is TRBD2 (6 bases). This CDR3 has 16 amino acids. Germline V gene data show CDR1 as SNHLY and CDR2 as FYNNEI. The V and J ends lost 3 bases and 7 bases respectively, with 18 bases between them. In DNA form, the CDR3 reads TGTGCCAGCAGTGACCATCGGGCGGCAGCGGGCGGGGAGCTGTTTTTT. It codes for CASSDHRAAAGGELFF.

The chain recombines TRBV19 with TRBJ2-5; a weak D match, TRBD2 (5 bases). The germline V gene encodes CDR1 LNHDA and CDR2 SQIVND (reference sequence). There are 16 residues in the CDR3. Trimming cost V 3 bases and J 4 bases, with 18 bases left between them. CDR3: CASSIRGRGTRETQYF. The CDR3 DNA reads TGTGCCAGTAGTATCCGGGGTAGAGGCACAAGAGAGACCCAGTACTTC.

The CDR3 is CASSPQQGWETQYF. CDR3 bases: TGTGCCAGCAGTCCCCAACAGGGATGGGAGACCCAGTACTTC. V gene TRBV27 combines with J gene TRBJ2-5; the D gene is possibly TRBD1 (6 bases). V was trimmed by 5 bases and J by 5 bases, leaving 15 bases between them. This CDR3 region has 14 residues. Germline-derived CDR1 and CDR2 are MNHEY and SMNVEV (reference sequence).

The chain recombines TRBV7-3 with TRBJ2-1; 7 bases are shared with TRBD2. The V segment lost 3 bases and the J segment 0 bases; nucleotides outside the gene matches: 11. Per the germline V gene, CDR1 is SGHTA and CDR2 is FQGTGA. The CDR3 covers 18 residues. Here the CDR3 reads CASSFGIGRESSYNEQFF. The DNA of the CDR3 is TGTGCCAGCAGCTTTGGGATTGGGCGGGAGAGCTCCTACAATGAGCAGTTCTTC. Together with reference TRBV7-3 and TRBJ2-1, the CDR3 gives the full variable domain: GAGVSQTPSNKVTEKGKYVELRCDPISGHTALYWYRQSLGQGPEFLIYFQGTGAADDSGLPNDRFFAVRPEGSVSTLKIQRTERGDSAVYLCASSFGIGRESSYNEQFFGPGTRLTVL.